This T cell receptor (beta chain) comes out of a study of blood T cells in healthy people across ages. Study outcomes and limitations: Higher diversity and more naive CD4+ cells were features of long-lived donors, compared to aged donors.

From germline, CDR1 is MNHNY and CDR2 SVGAGI (reference sequence). Trimming took 11 bases from V and 4 from J, leaving 18 bases between them. The CDR3 consists of 13 residues. Each donor's blood draw was approximately 10 milliliters of peripheral blood. PCR was performed a second time for about 7 to 12 cycles using a sample-barcoded 5' primer and a J-beta primer mix. Tagging of each cDNA molecule was performed by a template-switch adaptor with 12 random nucleotides. One entry per CDR3 protein, called by TCRdb with MiXCR from the 5' RACE reads. The sample holds some 900,000 distinct CDR3 sequences; about 48% are singletons and the top ten take about an eighth. On this clonotype: No antigen is known for it.

This receptor was identified in a man aged 25-40 years in good health. The genes are TRBV6-6 and TRBJ2-7; D uncertain. The sequenced sample consisted of blood. CDR3 in amino acids: CACTVGSGYEQYF. CDR3 nucleotide sequence: TGTGCCTGCACCGTGGGCAGTGGTTACGAGCAGTACTTC.